This TCR beta chain was obtained from a study of shared clonotypes between healthy human individuals. In the case of this clone: What it binds is not known.

The CDR3 runs 13 residues. Between the trimmed V and J ends, which lost 1 base and 7 bases, there was a span of 11 bases. CDR1 MGHRA and CDR2 YSYEKL come from the germline V gene. Measured with immunoSEQ multiplex PCR; TCRdb has only the in-frame clones, and not every one. The sample yields roughly 2.5 million clones, more than 80% seen once. Study findings and constraints: In general, naive subsets displayed greater estimated richness than memory subsets did.

The source of this sequence is a man between 18 and 29 years old in good health. The gene calls are TRBV4-1 and TRBJ2-7; tentative D call: TRBD1 (5 bases). The specimen was naive CD4+ T cells sorted from blood. This sample's subset: CD45RA+ positively selected. CDR3: CASSQAGRLEQYF. The CDR3 DNA reads TGCGCCAGCAGCCAAGCAGGGCGCCTGGAGCAGTACTTC.